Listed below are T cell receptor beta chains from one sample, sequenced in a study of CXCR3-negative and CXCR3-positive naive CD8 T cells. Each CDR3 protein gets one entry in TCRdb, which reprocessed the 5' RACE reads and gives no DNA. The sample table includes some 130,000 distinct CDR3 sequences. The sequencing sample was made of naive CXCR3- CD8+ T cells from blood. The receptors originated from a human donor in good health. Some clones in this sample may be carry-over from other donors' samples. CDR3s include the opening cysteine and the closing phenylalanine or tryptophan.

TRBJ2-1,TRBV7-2,CASSLLLAGEYNEQFF
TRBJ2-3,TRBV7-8,CASKPPSPTDTQYF
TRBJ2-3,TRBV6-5,CASSYDAGYRGADTQYF
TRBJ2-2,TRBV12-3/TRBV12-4,CASSLDRGRTGELFF
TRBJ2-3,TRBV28,CASTVAVGDTQYF
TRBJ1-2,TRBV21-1,CASSKWPNDRSYGYTF
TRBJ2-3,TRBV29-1,CSVAGGLVDNTDTQYF
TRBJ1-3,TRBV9,CASSVEGRGNTIYF
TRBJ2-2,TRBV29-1,CSVGRNANTGELFF
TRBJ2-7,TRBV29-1,CSARRGASSYEQYF
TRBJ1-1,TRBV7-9,CASCSLVGQGTEAFF
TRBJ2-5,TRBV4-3,CASSQDWRSRETQYF
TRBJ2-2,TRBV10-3,CAISETTGQSTGELFF
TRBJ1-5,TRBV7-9,CASSFPSQPQHF
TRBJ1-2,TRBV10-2,CASSDQPNYGYTF
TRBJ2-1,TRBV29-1,CSAPVEGARNEQFF
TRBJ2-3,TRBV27,CASSFSSLAGTDTQYF
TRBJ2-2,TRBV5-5,CASSLDGGTNTGELFF
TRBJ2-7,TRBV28,CASSRWTGSSYEQYF
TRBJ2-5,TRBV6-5,CASSSWTGTQETQYF
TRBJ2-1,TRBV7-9,CASSPGTGDYNEQFF
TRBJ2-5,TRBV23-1,CASSPDQETQYF
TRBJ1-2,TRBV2,CATSTGTGYGYTF
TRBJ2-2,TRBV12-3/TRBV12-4,CASTFLGTGYPGELFF
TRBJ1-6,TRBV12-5,CASGTDRVYGSPLHF
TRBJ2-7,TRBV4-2,CASSPPWTYEQYF
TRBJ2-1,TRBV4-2,CASSQSNEQFF